There are a few counts of the clone carrying this TCR beta chain. As yet, its antigen is unknown. This CDR3 region has 14 residues. CDR1 is ENHRY and CDR2 is SYGVKD in the germline V gene. With 2 bases clipped from V and 8 bases from J, the junction kept 7 bases outside the gene matches. The data were taken from a study of cytomegalovirus exposure and HLA in healthy donors. Study-wide findings and caveats: TCR beta sequences reportedly predicted most subjects' HLA-A and HLA-B alleles accurately. Productive rates of about 87% or about 30% were seen for most TCR beta V segments in an earlier analysis. In a later analysis, at a false discovery rate of 0.05, about 17,000 TCR beta sequences matched HLA alleles. Researchers counted over 150 TCR beta chains as cytomegalovirus-associated.

With 60 Vbeta and 13 Jbeta primers, the PCR was carried out. Generated by immunoSEQ multiplex PCR, the TCRdb table keeps only in-frame clones and is missing some. This sample has about 99,000 clones, with 78% found just once. The TCR originated in a woman aged 40-49 years in good health and CMV-seronegative. V usage is TRBV10-3 and J usage is TRBJ1-2; TRBD1 aligns across 8 bases. Input material: PBMCs. This CDR3 is CAISEGQGAVGYTF. The CDR3 coding sequence is TGTGCCATCAGTGAGGGCCAGGGGGCGGTGGGCTACACCTTC.